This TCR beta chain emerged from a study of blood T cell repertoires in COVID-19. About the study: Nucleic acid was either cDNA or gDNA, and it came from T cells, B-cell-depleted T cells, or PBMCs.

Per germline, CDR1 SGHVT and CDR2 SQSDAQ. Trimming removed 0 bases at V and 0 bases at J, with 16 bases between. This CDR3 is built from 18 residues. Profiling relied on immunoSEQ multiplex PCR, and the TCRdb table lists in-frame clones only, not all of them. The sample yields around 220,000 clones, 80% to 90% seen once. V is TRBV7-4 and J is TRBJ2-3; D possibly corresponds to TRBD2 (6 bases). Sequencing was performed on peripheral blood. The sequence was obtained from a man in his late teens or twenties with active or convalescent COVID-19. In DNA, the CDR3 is TGTGCCAGCAGCTTAGCCGTTTGGGGGGTTTCTAGCACAGATACGCAGTATTTT. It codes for CASSLAVWGVSSTDTQYF.